The 18 T cell receptor beta chains reported below all come from one sample, sequenced in a study of blood T cell repertoires in COVID-19. Sequencing used immunoSEQ multiplex PCR; TCRdb keeps in-frame clones, though not all of them. The sample consists of about 210,000 clones, around 88% of them appearing once. Sequenced input: peripheral blood. These receptors all stem from a man aged 18 to 30 with active or convalescent COVID-19.

V is TRBV30 and J is TRBJ2-3; a possible D gene is TRBD2 (6 bases). CDR3 length: 14 residues. V was shortened by 1 base and J by 1 base, with 9 bases between the two germline ends. Germline V gene sequence: CDR1 GTSNPN, CDR2 SVGIG (reference sequence). The CDR3: CAWSATSRTDTQYF. DNA for the CDR3: TGTGCCTGGAGTGCCACTAGCCGCACAGATACGCAGTATTTT.

This clone showed up just once. This chain uses TRBV9 with TRBJ2-1; TRBD1 agrees at 7 bases. The V gene's germline CDR1 is SGDLS and CDR2 YYNGEE. CDR3 length: 14 residues. Trimming took 4 bases from V and 9 from J; bases not matched to a gene: 10. CDR3 residues: CASSPTGVRGEQFF. CDR3 nucleotide sequence: TGTGCCAGCAGCCCTACAGGGGTCCGGGGTGAGCAGTTCTTC.

The chain joins TRBV5-1 to TRBJ1-1, with 9 bases lining up with TRBD1. The CDR3 length is 16 residues. The germline gives CDR1 SGHRS, CDR2 YFSETQ. V gave up 4 bases and J gave up 8 bases; unmatched junction bases: 15. The CDR3 here is CASSGDRDVWAPEAFF. CDR3 in DNA: TGCGCCAGCAGCGGGGACAGGGATGTCTGGGCTCCCGAAGCTTTCTTT.

The chain couples TRBV7-2 to TRBJ1-4; maybe TRBD1 (6 bases). This CDR3 has 16 amino acids. Germline CDR1 and CDR2: SGHTA and FQGNSA. The V gene lost 1 base and the J gene lost 7 bases, with 16 bases spanning the gap. This CDR3 is CASSLDTGGPSEKLFF. The CDR3 nucleotides are TGTGCCAGCAGCTTAGATACGGGGGGCCCTAGTGAAAAACTGTTTTTT. Full variable domain (rest looked up from reference TRBV7-2 and TRBJ1-4): GAGVSQSPSNKVTEKGKDVELRCDPISGHTALYWYRQSLGQGLEFLIYFQGNSAPDKSGLPSDRFSAERTGGSVSTLTIQRTQQEDSAVYLCASSLDTGGPSEKLFFGSGTQLSVL.

The gene calls are TRBV30 and TRBJ1-5, with D uncertain. Trimming pared 3 bases from V and 4 bases from J, leaving 10 bases between. Per the germline V gene, CDR1 is GTSNPN and CDR2 is SVGIG (reference sequence). There are 13 residues in the CDR3. CDR3 region: CAWRKQPNQPQHF. CDR3 coding DNA: TGTGCCTGGAGGAAACAGCCGAATCAGCCCCAGCATTTT.

Points on this clone: The same CDR3 is also encoded by other DNA sequences in this sample. The rearrangement joins TRBV18 to TRBJ2-3; D uncertain. The germline V gene has CDR1 KGHSH and CDR2 LQKENI. Deletions cut 3 bases from V and 0 bases from J, with 4 bases between. The CDR3 has 13 amino acids. As DNA, the CDR3 is TGTGCCAGCTCACCCTCTAGCACAGATACGCAGTATTTT. Protein product: CASSPSSTDTQYF.

This clone has just one count. The chain links TRBV18 to TRBJ1-1; D ambiguous. The germline V and J ends were trimmed by 5 bases and 7 bases, with 8 bases remaining between them. The CDR3 runs to 11 residues. Germline CDR1 and CDR2: KGHSH and LQKENI. In nucleotides, the CDR3 is TGTGCCAGCTCAGCAGGCATTGAAGCTTTCTTT. As protein: CASSAGIEAFF.

The rearrangement links TRBV9 to TRBJ1-1; TRBD1 agrees at 8 bases. Germline CDR1 and CDR2: SGDLS and YYNGEE. The CDR3 sequence is 13 residues long. The trim removed 4 bases at V and 6 bases at J, leaving 5 bases unmatched. The CDR3 bases are TGTGCCAGCAGCACGGACAGGGCTCCTGAAGCTTTCTTT. Translating gives CASSTDRAPEAFF.

This sequence joins TRBV28 and TRBJ1-2, with 9 nucleotides matching TRBD1. Germline CDR1 and CDR2: MDHEN and SYDVKM. CDR3 size: 17 residues. J gave up 3 bases and V 3 bases, and 11 bases lay outside the gene matches. CDR3: CASSLRTGAPPDYGYTF. The CDR3 nucleotides read TGTGCCAGCAGTTTGCGGACAGGGGCCCCCCCCGACTATGGCTACACCTTC.

This chain uses TRBV6-2 or TRBV6-3 with TRBJ1-5; 9 bases line up with TRBD1. The CDR3 spans 18 residues. Looked up from germline, CDR1 is MNHEY and CDR2 is SVGEGT. The J segment lost 6 bases and the V segment lost 6 bases, leaving 18 bases of the junction unmatched. CDR3 region: CASSPGQGNVVRSQPQHF. The DNA for the CDR3 is TGTGCCAGCAGCCCCGGACAGGGGAACGTCGTACGGAGTCAGCCCCAGCATTTT.

This chain links TRBV7-6 with TRBJ1-3; D is unclear. V lost 2 bases, J lost 2 bases, and 10 bases lay in between. This CDR3 has 15 amino acids. CDR1 is SGHVS, CDR2 FNYEAQ, per germline. The CDR3 DNA follows: TGTGCCAGCAGCTTACTCGACCAGGCTGGAAACACCATATATTTT. Protein sequence: CASSLLDQAGNTIYF.

J is TRBJ2-5 and V is TRBV5-4; D may be TRBD2 (7 bases). CDR1 SGHNT and CDR2 YYREEE come from the germline V gene (reference sequence). The CDR3 extends over 16 amino acids. With 0 bases removed from V and 2 bases from J, the gap between germline ends came to 14 bases. The CDR3, as DNA: TGTGCCAGCAGCTTGGAGGGGGGGCGGGGGCAAGAGACCCAGTACTTC. Translated: CASSLEGGRGQETQYF. The full variable domain, with the rest looked up from reference TRBV5-4 and TRBJ2-5, is ETGVTQSPTHLIKTRGQQVTLRCSSQSGHNTVSWYQQALGQGPQFIFQYYREEENGRGNFPPRFSGLQFPNYSSELNVNALELDDSALYLCASSLEGGRGQETQYFGPGTRLLVL.

The chain has TRBV28 and TRBJ1-5; D is unclear. The CDR3 is made up of 13 amino acids. In germline, CDR1 is MDHEN, CDR2 SYDVKM. The V end lost 3 bases, the J end lost 0 bases, and 3 bases lay between the germline ends. For the CDR3, the DNA is TGTGCCAGCAGTTTTTATAGCAATCAGCCCCAGCATTTT. Protein: CASSFYSNQPQHF.

The CDR3 DNA reads TGCGCCAGCCAGCCTCAGGGACTCTCCTACGAGCAGTACTTC. Translating it yields CASQPQGLSYEQYF. V is TRBV5-1 and J is TRBJ2-7, with a weak D call TRBD2 (6 bases). Germline loops: CDR1 SGHRS, CDR2 YFSETQ. The CDR3 length is 14 residues. V was trimmed by 7 bases and J by 0 bases, leaving 14 bases between them.

As concerns this clone: The identical CDR3 is also encoded by other nucleotide sequences in the sample. The chain is built from TRBV9 and TRBJ2-1; TRBD2 matches at 7 bases. CDR1 is SGDLS and CDR2 is YYNGEE in the germline V gene. The CDR3 totals 15 residues. Trimming removed 3 bases from V and 4 bases from J; junction bases left unmatched: 7. The CDR3, as DNA: TGTGCCAGCAGCGCCGGGGTAGCGGGTTACAATGAGCAGTTCTTC. Its protein is CASSAGVAGYNEQFF. Full variable domain (remainder filled in from reference TRBV9 and TRBJ2-1): DSGVTQTPKHLITATGQRVTLRCSPRSGDLSVYWYQQSLDQGLQFLIQYYNGEERAKGNILERFSAQQFPDLHSELNLSSLELGDSALYFCASSAGVAGYNEQFFGPGTRLTVL.

CDR3 residues: CATSADLAGMTQYF. In nucleotides, the CDR3 is TGTGCCACCAGCGCTGACCTAGCGGGTATGACCCAGTACTTC. V gene TRBV15 combines with J gene TRBJ2-5; 8 nucleotides align to TRBD2. The CDR3 runs 14 residues. In germline, CDR1 is LNHNV, CDR2 YYDKDF (reference sequence). The V gene end was trimmed by 5 bases and the J gene end by 7 bases; junction bases not matched to a gene: 9. Complete variable domain (other parts from reference TRBV15 and TRBJ2-5): DAMVIQNPRYQVTQFGKPVTLSCSQTLNHNVMYWYQQKSSQAPKLLFHYYDKDFNNEADTPDNFQSRRPNTSFCFLDIRSPGLGDTAMYLCATSADLAGMTQYFGPGTRLLVL.

The gene calls are TRBV3-1 (or the pseudogene TRBV3-2) and TRBJ2-7; D gene uncertain. This CDR3 has 16 amino acids. The V gene lost 0 bases and the J gene lost 2 bases, with 14 bases spanning the gap. CDR1 LGHDT and CDR2 YNNKEL come from the germline V gene (reference sequence). The CDR3 is CASSQDRWASTYEQYF. CDR3 coding DNA: TGTGCCAGCAGCCAAGATCGTTGGGCCAGTACCTACGAGCAGTACTTC.

This chain links TRBV9 with TRBJ2-7, with a possible D match to TRBD2 (5 bases). The CDR3 contains 13 residues. Germline loops: CDR1 SGDLS, CDR2 YYNGEE. The V end was cut by 3 bases, the J end by 12 bases, with 19 bases between. CDR3 in amino acids: CASSAVGEGVAYF. In DNA, the CDR3 is TGTGCCAGCAGCGCAGTGGGAGAGGGTGTTGCGTACTTC.